The 25 T cell receptor beta chains reported below all come from one sample, sequenced in a study of shared clonotypes between healthy human individuals. Only in-frame clones appear in the TCRdb table, and some are missing; sequencing was by immunoSEQ multiplex PCR. The repertoire holds 1,400,000 or so clones, with about 98.5% as singletons. The material sequenced was naive CD4+ T cells sorted from blood. Subset defined: CD45RA+ positively selected. These receptors were collected from a man aged 25 to 40 in good health.

This clone showed up just once. The rearrangement uses TRBV6-4 and TRBJ2-1, with D hard to call. CDR1 MRHNA and CDR2 SNTAGT come from the germline V gene. This CDR3 is built from 15 residues. V was shortened by 5 bases and J by 6 bases, with 17 bases between the two germline ends. Here the CDR3 reads CASSPGVVLINEQFF. CDR3 DNA sequence: TGTGCCAGCAGTCCTGGGGTTGTGCTTATCAATGAGCAGTTCTTC.

The V call is TRBV7-2, the J call TRBJ2-7; 9 positions match TRBD1. Trimming at V came to 4 bases and at J to 6 bases, leaving 7 bases not matched to a gene. CDR1 is SGHTA, CDR2 FQGNSA, per germline. The CDR3 contains 14 residues. Here the CDR3 reads CASSYLGQGFEQYF. As DNA, the CDR3 is TGTGCCAGCAGCTACCTGGGACAGGGTTTCGAGCAGTACTTC.

In the case of this clone: Other DNA sequences within the sample encode an identical CDR3. The V and J genes are TRBV7-9 and TRBJ2-1; D gene unclear. The CDR3 length is 13 residues. CDR1 SEHNR and CDR2 FQNEAQ come from the germline V gene (reference sequence). V lost 2 bases to trimming and J lost 6 bases, with 8 bases between them. Here the CDR3 reads CASSLSGGNEQFF. The CDR3 region has the DNA TGTGCCAGCAGCTTATCCGGCGGCAATGAGCAGTTCTTC.

The chain joins TRBV7-9 to TRBJ2-1; 9 bases line up with TRBD2. With 2 bases clipped from V and 4 bases from J, the junction kept 0 bases outside the gene matches. The CDR3 runs 14 residues. Per the germline V gene, CDR1 is SEHNR and CDR2 is FQNEAQ (reference sequence). This CDR3 reads CASSLLAGYNEQFF. In DNA form, the CDR3 reads TGTGCCAGCAGCTTACTAGCGGGGTACAATGAGCAGTTCTTC.

The V call is TRBV30, the J call TRBJ1-1, with 8 bases lining up with TRBD1. This CDR3 is 13 amino acids long. Trimming cost V 1 base and J 11 bases; bases outside gene matches: 9. The germline V gene encodes CDR1 GTSNPN and CDR2 SVGIG (reference sequence). The CDR3 loop is CAWSDKDRVEAFF. The DNA of the CDR3 is TGTGCCTGGAGTGACAAGGACAGGGTTGAGGCTTTCTTT.

This clone was counted once. This same CDR3 is encoded by further DNA sequences in the sample. This chain connects TRBV28 to TRBJ1-2; D unclear. The CDR3 runs 12 residues. The germline V gene has CDR1 MDHEN and CDR2 SYDVKM. V was trimmed by 2 bases and J by 5 bases, leaving 6 bases between them. The CDR3 loop is CASSLRDYGYTF. CDR3 coding DNA: TGTGCCAGCAGTTTACGGGATTATGGCTACACCTTC.

This chain joins TRBV30 and TRBJ2-1, with TRBD1 identical over 10 bases. This CDR3 spans 16 amino acids. J lost 4 bases, V lost 5 bases, and 11 bases had no gene match. Germline V gene data show CDR1 as GTSNPN and CDR2 as SVGIG (reference sequence). The CDR3 region has the DNA TGTGCCTGGGCAGGGACAGGGGCAGAGGGTTACAATGAGCAGTTCTTC. It is translated as CAWAGTGAEGYNEQFF.

The chain uses TRBV29-1 and TRBJ1-2; a possible D gene is TRBD1 (5 bases). This CDR3 region has 14 residues. CDR1 is SQVTM and CDR2 is ANQGSEA in the germline V gene. V gave up 5 bases and J gave up 0 bases, with 13 bases separating them. The CDR3, as DNA: TGCAGCGTTCCGTCCGGGACGTCTAACTATGGCTACACCTTC. This codes for CSVPSGTSNYGYTF.

The CDR3 loop reads CASSLVVVGTGPSYEQYF. CDR3 DNA: TGTGCCAGCAGCTTAGTAGTCGTAGGGACAGGTCCGTCCTACGAGCAGTACTTC. The chain employs TRBV7-8 and TRBJ2-7; 8 bases match TRBD1. The CDR3 spans 18 residues. Trimming removed 1 base from V and 1 base from J; junction bases left unmatched: 12. Germline CDR1 SGHVS, CDR2 FQNEAQ.

This rearrangement joins TRBV7-9 to TRBJ2-7, with no clear D. Germline CDR1 SEHNR, CDR2 FQNEAQ (reference sequence). The CDR3 sequence is 14 residues long. Between the trimmed V and J ends, which lost 4 bases and 0 bases, there was a span of 10 bases. The CDR3 DNA reads TGTGCCAGCAGCTCTAGGGCGCCCTCCTACGAGCAGTACTTC. It yields the protein CASSSRAPSYEQYF.

The rearrangement links TRBV28 to TRBJ2-7; no reliable D call. The CDR3 is 16 amino acids. Looked up from germline, CDR1 is MDHEN and CDR2 is SYDVKM. Trimming pared 2 bases from V and 2 bases from J, leaving 16 bases between. Written as DNA, the CDR3 is TGTGCCAGCAGTTTACCCGGGCTTAGAAAGGCCTACGAGCAGTACTTC. This translates into CASSLPGLRKAYEQYF.

The table lists this clone with a count of one. The V and J genes are TRBV5-8 and TRBJ1-5; 7 positions match TRBD1. Trimming removed 4 bases from V and 3 bases from J; junction bases left unmatched: 10. The CDR3 has 16 amino acids. CDR1 is SGHTS, CDR2 YDEGEE, per germline. The CDR3 DNA is TGTGCCAGCAGCCTATGGACAGGTAACTCCAATCAGCCCCAGCATTTT. Translation: CASSLWTGNSNQPQHF.

With regard to this clone: This sample includes further DNA sequences coding for the same CDR3. The CDR3 region is CSARTGQETQYF. CDR3 DNA sequence: TGCAGCGCTCGGACAGGCCAAGAGACCCAGTACTTC. The chain joins TRBV29-1 to TRBJ2-5, with TRBD1 matching 7 bases. This CDR3 comprises 12 residues. Germline V gene lookup returns CDR1 SQVTM and CDR2 ANQGSEA. Trimming at V came to 7 bases and at J to 1 base, leaving 3 bases not matched to a gene.

This clone was counted a single time. CDR3: CASSLREGDTQYF. The CDR3 region has the DNA TGTGCCAGCAGCTTGCGGGAGGGAGATACGCAGTATTTT. The chain recombines TRBV7-9 with TRBJ2-3, with TRBD2 matching over 9 bases. V lost 3 bases and J lost 5; bases outside the gene matches: 0. Germline V gene lookup returns CDR1 SEHNR and CDR2 FQNEAQ (reference sequence). The CDR3 is 13 residues long. Full variable domain (outside the CDR3, taken from reference TRBV7-9 and TRBJ2-3): DTGVSQNPRHKITKRGQNVTFRCDPISEHNRLYWYRQTLGQGPEFLTYFQNEAQLEKSRLLSDRFSAERPKGSFSTLEIQRTEQGDSAMYLCASSLREGDTQYFGPGTRLTVL.

The chain carries TRBV11-2 and TRBJ2-1, with D perhaps matching TRBD2 (6 bases). V lost 7 bases, J lost 7 bases, and 14 bases lay in between. The CDR3 consists of 13 residues. Germline V gene lookup returns CDR1 SGHAT and CDR2 FQNNGV. The CDR3 is CASKLTRENEQFF. Written as DNA, the CDR3 is TGTGCCAGCAAACTGACTAGAGAGAATGAGCAGTTCTTC.

This chain uses TRBV6-1 with TRBJ1-5, with 7 bases fitting TRBD1. V was pared by 7 bases and J by 1 base, with 4 bases of the junction left unmatched. From germline, CDR1 is MNHNS and CDR2 SASEGT. CDR3 length: 14 amino acids. CDR3 bases: TGTGCCAGCATTACGACAGGGAGCAATCAGCCCCAGCATTTT. This gives the protein CASITTGSNQPQHF.

The chain recombines TRBV28 with TRBJ2-7; 15 bases are a match to TRBD2. The CDR3 has 15 residues. Germline-derived CDR1 and CDR2 are MDHEN and SYDVKM. The junction had 3 bases not matched to a gene; V was cut back by 6 bases and J by 3 bases. Here the CDR3 DNA reads TGTGCCAGCAGCCGGGGACTAGCGGGGGGCTACGAGCAGTACTTC. Translating gives CASSRGLAGGYEQYF. The whole variable domain, remainder taken from reference TRBV28 and TRBJ2-7, is DVKVTQSSRYLVKRTGEKVFLECVQDMDHENMFWYRQDPGLGLRLIYFSYDVKMKEKGDIPEGYSVSREKKERFSLILESASTNQTSMYLCASSRGLAGGYEQYFGPGTRLTVT.

The rearrangement joins TRBV19 to TRBJ2-1; TRBD2 aligns across 11 bases. With V trimmed by 7 bases and J by 0 bases, 8 bases remained unmatched. CDR1 and CDR2 (germline): LNHDA, SQIVND (reference sequence). The CDR3 runs 17 residues. CDR3 nucleotides: TGTGCCAGTACGGAACTAGCGGGAGTTTTCTCCTACAATGAGCAGTTCTTC. Its protein product is CASTELAGVFSYNEQFF.

The chain combines TRBV30 with TRBJ1-1; D ambiguous. The CDR3 length is 13 residues. Germline V gene data show CDR1 as GTSNPN and CDR2 as SVGIG (reference sequence). Between the trimmed V and J ends, which lost 0 bases and 5 bases, there was a span of 10 bases. The CDR3 loop reads CAWSVTSRTEAFF. CDR3 coding DNA: TGTGCCTGGAGTGTCACGAGTAGGACTGAAGCTTTCTTT.

The V and J genes are TRBV28 and TRBJ2-7; 8 nucleotides line up with TRBD2. The CDR3 spans 14 residues. The J segment lost 4 bases and the V segment lost 2 bases, leaving 4 bases of the junction unmatched. Germline V lookup: CDR1 MDHEN, CDR2 SYDVKM. CDR3 in DNA: TGTGCCAGCAGTTTAGGCCTAGCGGGTTACGAGCAGTACTTC. This codes for CASSLGLAGYEQYF.

As concerns this clone: At the DNA level, this CDR3 is encoded by other sequences in the same sample as well. The CDR3 DNA follows: TGTGCCAGTAGTGAACAGGTTGGCTATGGCTACACCTTC. It specifies CASSEQVGYGYTF. The chain combines TRBV19 with TRBJ1-2; D perhaps matches TRBD1 (5 bases). Germline assignment: CDR1 LNHDA and CDR2 SQIVND (reference sequence). CDR3 length equals 13 residues. V lost 5 bases to trimming and J lost 4 bases, with 11 bases between them. Full variable domain (rest looked up from reference TRBV19 and TRBJ1-2): DGGITQSPKYLFRKEGQNVTLSCEQNLNHDAMYWYRQDPGQGLRLIYYSQIVNDFQKGDIAEGYSVSREKKESFPLTVTSAQKNPTAFYLCASSEQVGYGYTFGSGTRLTVV.

About this clone: This same CDR3 is encoded by further DNA sequences in the sample. The chain couples TRBV18 to TRBJ2-7; D perhaps matches TRBD2 (5 bases). Trimming pared 3 bases from V and 3 bases from J, leaving 6 bases between. Germline CDR1 and CDR2: KGHSH and LQKENI. The CDR3 is 12 residues long. CDR3 nucleotide sequence: TGTGCCAGCTCACCGAGGGACTACGAGCAGTACTTC. Translated: CASSPRDYEQYF.

This chain connects TRBV6-1 to TRBJ1-2, with no clear D. Trimming took off 0 bases at V and 2 bases at J, with 10 bases between the two ends. The CDR3 runs to 15 residues. The germline V gene encodes CDR1 MNHNS and CDR2 SASEGT. The CDR3 here is CASSEAAILNYGYTF. The CDR3, as DNA: TGTGCCAGCAGTGAAGCGGCCATCCTAAACTATGGCTACACCTTC.

The chain links TRBV7-9 to TRBJ1-4; D is ambiguous. With 5 bases removed from V and 6 bases from J, the gap between germline ends came to 13 bases. The length of the CDR3 is 14 residues. Germline assignment: CDR1 SEHNR and CDR2 FQNEAQ (reference sequence). CDR3: CASSPRRTDEKLFF. For the CDR3, the DNA is TGTGCCAGCAGCCCCCGTCGGACGGATGAAAAACTGTTTTTT.

The gene calls are TRBV9 and TRBJ2-5, with D maybe TRBD1 (6 bases). The CDR3 length is 14 residues. Germline CDR1 SGDLS, CDR2 YYNGEE. Deletions cut 0 bases from V and 6 bases from J, with 12 bases between. The chain's CDR3 is CASSVDFRGQTQYF. CDR3 in DNA: TGTGCCAGCAGCGTAGATTTCAGGGGTCAGACCCAGTACTTC.